Each of the 5 T cell receptor beta chains below was sequenced from the same sample in a study of a mutant IDH1 vaccine in newly diagnosed glioma. Only in-frame clones appear in the TCRdb table, and some are missing; sequencing was by immunoSEQ multiplex PCR. The sample records over 55,000 clones, less than 85% being singletons. The time point is: week 5, during vaccination. Every vaccination contained 300 ug of the mutant IDH1 20-mer peptide and was paired with topical imiquimod. These receptors lack a known antigen. The source was PBMCs, collected from a glioma patient whose treatment included an IDH1 peptide vaccine. The receptors originated from a young woman with glioma. Some clones in this sample may be carry-over from other donors' samples.

This chain joins TRBV27 and TRBJ2-3; perhaps D is TRBD1 or TRBD2 (5 bases each). Trimming took 5 bases from V and 3 from J, leaving 15 bases between them. CDR1 is MNHEY and CDR2 is SMNVEV in the germline V gene (reference sequence). The CDR3 covers 15 residues. The CDR3 region is CASSPGTPGTDTQYF. As DNA, the CDR3 is TGTGCCAGCAGTCCAGGGACGCCCGGGACAGATACGCAGTATTTT.

This chain joins TRBV29-1 and TRBJ2-3; no reliable D call. The CDR3 has 12 amino acids. Per the germline V gene, CDR1 is SQVTM and CDR2 is ANQGSEA. V lost 1 base to trimming and J lost 4 bases, with 6 bases between them. CDR3 nucleotides: TGCAGCGTTGAAGTACGGGCAGATACGCAGTATTTT. This encodes CSVEVRADTQYF.

A few counts support this clone. V and J are TRBV25-1 and TRBJ2-7, with 7 bases identical to TRBD2. Germline CDR1 MGHDK, CDR2 SYGVNS. CDR3 length: 18 amino acids. The V gene end was trimmed by 9 bases and the J gene end by 2 bases; junction bases not matched to a gene: 22. CDR3 in amino acids: CASQSTSATIGAPYEQYF. CDR3 coding DNA: TGTGCCAGTCAATCAACTAGCGCCACAATAGGTGCCCCCTACGAGCAGTACTTC.

The chain employs TRBV5-1 and TRBJ1-1, with TRBD1 identical over 8 bases. The CDR3 is 16 amino acids. V lost 3 bases and J lost 4; bases outside the gene matches: 11. CDR1 is SGHRS, CDR2 YFSETQ, per germline. DNA of the CDR3: TGCGCCAGCAGCTCGACAGGGGTCCCTCGGGCCACTGAAGCTTTCTTT. Translation: CASSSTGVPRATEAFF.

The rearrangement links TRBV15 to TRBJ2-3; D may be TRBD1 or TRBD2 (5 bases each). The CDR3 loop spans 15 amino acids. Trimming took off 1 base at V and 6 bases at J, with 14 bases between the two ends. Germline lookup yields CDR1 LNHNV and CDR2 YYDKDF (reference sequence). The CDR3 DNA is TGTGCCACCAGCAGAGTAAGGCTAGCAGGGGATACGCAGTATTTT. Translated, it gives CATSRVRLAGDTQYF.